These T cell receptor beta chains were read from a single sample in a study of T cells in narcolepsy. Generated by immunoSEQ multiplex PCR, the TCRdb table keeps only in-frame clones and is missing some. In the table there are about 40,000 clones, 70% to 90% of which are singletons. Sequencing used CD45RA- memory CD4+ T cells from PBMCs. These receptors were taken from a human donor with narcolepsy. Each CDR3 is given with its conserved first and last residue. D genes are given only for firm matches. Size values are once, few and many counts, or a class for expanded clones, and some rows have none.

TGTGCCAGCAGCTTACGAGGTGCGGGCACCGGGGAGCTGTTTTTT CASSLRGAGTGELFF TRBJ2-2 - TRBV7-2 -
TGTGCCAGCAGCGGATATCTAGTTGGGGGAGGCAATCAGCCCCAGCATTTT CASSGYLVGGGNQPQHF TRBJ1-5 - TRBV11-2 -
TGTGCCAGCAGCTTGAGACAGGGATCGTACCAAGAGACCCAGTACTTC CASSLRQGSYQETQYF TRBJ2-5 - TRBV7-2 TRBD1
TGCGCCAGCAGCCAAGAAGAGAGCGGCTTCGAGCAGTACTTC CASSQEESGFEQYF TRBJ2-7 - TRBV4-3 -
TGTGCCAGCAGCTTAGTTGCTAGCGGTCCTCTCTACAATGAGCAGTTCTTC CASSLVASGPLYNEQFF TRBJ2-1 once TRBV11-3 TRBD2
TGTGCCAGCAGTGACGGATTCGGTACGCAGTATTTT CASSDGFGTQYF TRBJ2-3 few TRBV25-1 -
TGTGCCAGTAGCACCCTGACAAGGTGGGCCACTGAAGCTTTCTTT CASSTLTRWATEAFF TRBJ1-1 - TRBV19 -
TGTGCCAGCAGAGAAAGCGGGGAATTAAACAATGAGCAGTTCTTC CASRESGELNNEQFF TRBJ2-1 - TRBV6-6 TRBD2
TGTGCCAGCAGCTTACAGGGTGAGACCCAGTACTTC CASSLQGETQYF TRBJ2-5 - TRBV7-2 -
TGTGCCAGCAGCCCGACCGGGACTAGCGTGATCAATGAGCAGTTCTTC CASSPTGTSVINEQFF TRBJ2-1 once TRBV7-3 TRBD2
TGTGCCAGCAGCTCACAGGCGCACCCTCAAGAGACCCAGTACTTC CASSSQAHPQETQYF TRBJ2-5 - TRBV11-3 -
TGTGCCAGCAGCCTGGGGGGTCTGGAAGATACGCAGTATTTT CASSLGGLEDTQYF TRBJ2-3 - TRBV11-3 -
TGTGCCAGCAGTTACTCCTATGGGGAAACCTACGAGCAGTACTTC CASSYSYGETYEQYF TRBJ2-7 - TRBV6-5 -
TGTGCCAGCAGCCTAGACAGGAACACTGAAGCTTTCTTT CASSLDRNTEAFF TRBJ1-1 - TRBV7-6 -
TGTGCCAGCCTACTGGGGATGGGGAACAATGAGCAGTTCTTC CASLLGMGNNEQFF TRBJ2-1 - TRBV5-6 -
TGCGCCACAAATGGGGATTCGAACACTGAAGCTTTCTTT CATNGDSNTEAFF TRBJ1-1 few TRBV10-2 -
TGTGCCAGCAGCTCCCCCCGGCGGGGGCGGGATACGCAGTATTTT CASSSPRRGRDTQYF TRBJ2-3 - TRBV7-2 -
TGCGCCAGCAGCAGGGACGGAACTAGCAATCAGCCCCAGCATTTT CASSRDGTSNQPQHF TRBJ1-5 - TRBV5-1 -
TGTGCCAGTAGTATACTGCCGAAGGAGGAAGGCTACACCTTC CASSILPKEEGYTF TRBJ1-2 - TRBV19 -
TGTGCCAGCAGCGGGGGACAGAGTAATGAAAAACTGTTTTTT CASSGGQSNEKLFF TRBJ1-4 - TRBV9 TRBD1
TGTGCCAGCAGCTTAGACCGACAGGGGGGCAAGTCCTACGAGCAGTACTTC CASSLDRQGGKSYEQYF TRBJ2-7 - TRBV7-9 TRBD1
TGTGCCAGCAGTGAATGGGGCGGACAGATAAACTATGGCTACACCTTC CASSEWGGQINYGYTF TRBJ1-2 - TRBV2 -
TGTGCCATCAGCGCCGGGACAGGTCCACAATCGCCCCAGCATTTT CAISAGTGPQSPQHF TRBJ1-5 - TRBV6-5 TRBD1
TGTGCCATCAGTGAGACTAGCTACGAGCAGTACTTC CAISETSYEQYF TRBJ2-7 - TRBV10-3 -
TGTGCCAGCAGCTTCGCTAGCGGGGGGAGGAACATTCAGTACTTC CASSFASGGRNIQYF TRBJ2-4 - TRBV5-4 TRBD2
TGTGCCAGCAGCTTCGCGGACAGCTCCTACGAGCAGTACTTC CASSFADSSYEQYF TRBJ2-7 - TRBV11-3 -
TGTGCCAGCAGTCCCGGGGTCCGGGCAGGAAAACTGTTTTTT CASSPGVRAGKLFF TRBJ1-4 - TRBV6-5 -
TGTGCCTGGATGTCGAGCGGGAGAACGGATGAGCAGTTCTTC CAWMSSGRTDEQFF TRBJ2-1 - TRBV30 TRBD2
TGTGCCAGCAGTGAACTGAGAGGCGCTAGTGAAGCTTTCTTT CASSELRGASEAFF TRBJ1-1 - TRBV6-1 -
TGTGCCAGCATAAGGACAGGCCAAGCCCAGCCCCAGCATTTT CASIRTGQAQPQHF TRBJ1-5 once TRBV6-1 TRBD1
TGTGCCAGCAGTGCAATGACGCCCCGGGGGGGGGAGCTGTTTTTT CASSAMTPRGGELFF TRBJ2-2 - TRBV6-6 -
TGTGCCAGCAGCTTGGGACAGGCTACCTCCTACAATGAGCAGTTCTTC CASSLGQATSYNEQFF TRBJ2-1 - TRBV5-4 -
TGTGCCAGCAGCTTGGGGACAGGGGAGACGGGGGCCCAGTACTTC CASSLGTGETGAQYF TRBJ2-5 - TRBV7-6 TRBD1
TGTGCCAGCAGTTCCCTGATGGGGGGGCCCGGGGAGCTGTTTTTT CASSSLMGGPGELFF TRBJ2-2 - TRBV6-5 -
TGTGCCAGCAGCACTCCCGGGACCCCGGGGGATACGCAGTATTTT CASSTPGTPGDTQYF TRBJ2-3 - TRBV11-2 -
TGTGCCAGCTCACCGGGCCCCCAAGAGACCCAGCACTTC CASSPGPQETQHF TRBJ2-5 - TRBV18 -
TGCGCCAGCAGCCTAGGGACTCTGGCCCTCTACAATGAGCAGTTCTTC CASSLGTLALYNEQFF TRBJ2-1 - TRBV4-1 -
TGTGCCAGCAGCGTAGGGACTGTTCGTGGCACTGAAGCTTTCTTT CASSVGTVRGTEAFF TRBJ1-1 - TRBV9 -
TGCGCCAGCAGCTCAGCCGGGTTCGCGACTAATGAAAAACTGTTTTTT CASSSAGFATNEKLFF TRBJ1-4 - TRBV4-1 -
TGTGCCAGCAGCTTAGTTCGCGGCGGGAGATCAGGAGATACGCAGTATTTT CASSLVRGGRSGDTQYF TRBJ2-3 - TRBV7-9 TRBD2
TGCGCCAGCAGCCCGGGACAGGGGAGTGGCGGCAATCAGCCCCAGCATTTT CASSPGQGSGGNQPQHF TRBJ1-5 - TRBV4-1 TRBD1
TGTGCCAGCACCCGACAGTCTAGCTACGAGCAGTACTTC CASTRQSSYEQYF TRBJ2-7 - TRBV6-1 -
TGTGCGCTACTGTCCGGGGCGGGCACTGAAGCTTTCTTT CALLSGAGTEAFF TRBJ1-1 - TRBV6-1 -
TGTGCCAGCAGCAATTCGCCTTTGGTGGTCGGAGAGACCCAGTACTTC CASSNSPLVVGETQYF TRBJ2-5 once TRBV21-1 -
TGTGCCAGCAGCTGGGGCGGCGGGGGCCGAAGCACAGATACGCAGTATTTT CASSWGGGGRSTDTQYF TRBJ2-3 - TRBV9 -
TGTGCCAGTAGTATAGGAGGGCGCAGGGGGCGTCAATCTGGGGCCAACGTCCTGACTTTC CASSIGGRRGRQSGANVLTF TRBJ2-6 - TRBV19 TRBD1
TGTGCCAGCAGCGAAAGCACTAGCGGCCGATACGAGCAGTACTTC CASSESTSGRYEQYF TRBJ2-7 once TRBV7-2 TRBD2
TGTGCCAGCAGCCCCGGCGGAAGGGACAGGGCAAGCGAGCAGTACTTC CASSPGGRDRASEQYF TRBJ2-7 - TRBV7-7 TRBD1